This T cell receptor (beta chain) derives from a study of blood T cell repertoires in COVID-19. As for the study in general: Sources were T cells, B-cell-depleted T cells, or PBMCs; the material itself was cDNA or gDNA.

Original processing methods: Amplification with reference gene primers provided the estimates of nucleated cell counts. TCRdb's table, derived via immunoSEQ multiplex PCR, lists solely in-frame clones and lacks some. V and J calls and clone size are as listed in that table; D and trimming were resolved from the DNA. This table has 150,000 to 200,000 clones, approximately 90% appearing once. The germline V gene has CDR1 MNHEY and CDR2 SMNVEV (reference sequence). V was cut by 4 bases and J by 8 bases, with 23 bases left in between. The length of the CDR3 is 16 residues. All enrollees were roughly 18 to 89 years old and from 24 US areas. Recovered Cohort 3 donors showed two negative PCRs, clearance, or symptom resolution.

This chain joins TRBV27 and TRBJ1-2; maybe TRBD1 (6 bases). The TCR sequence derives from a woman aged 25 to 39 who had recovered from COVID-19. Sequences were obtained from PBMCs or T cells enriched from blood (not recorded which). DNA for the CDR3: TGTGCCAGCAGTTCGCAGCCGTGGACAGTCGTCGAGGGCTACACCTTC. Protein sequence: CASSSQPWTVVEGYTF.